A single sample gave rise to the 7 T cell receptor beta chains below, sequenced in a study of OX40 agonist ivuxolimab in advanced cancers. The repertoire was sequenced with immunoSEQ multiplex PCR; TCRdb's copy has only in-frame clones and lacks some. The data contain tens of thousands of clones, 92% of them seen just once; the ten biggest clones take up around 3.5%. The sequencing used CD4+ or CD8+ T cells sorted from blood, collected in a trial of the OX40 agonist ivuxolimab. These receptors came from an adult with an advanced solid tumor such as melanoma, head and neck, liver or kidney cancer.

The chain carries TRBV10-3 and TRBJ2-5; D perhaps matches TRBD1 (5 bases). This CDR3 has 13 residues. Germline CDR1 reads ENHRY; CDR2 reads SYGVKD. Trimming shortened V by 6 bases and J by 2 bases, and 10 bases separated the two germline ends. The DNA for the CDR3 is TGTGCCATCAGAGTCACAGGACAAGAGACCCAGTACTTC. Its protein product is CAIRVTGQETQYF.

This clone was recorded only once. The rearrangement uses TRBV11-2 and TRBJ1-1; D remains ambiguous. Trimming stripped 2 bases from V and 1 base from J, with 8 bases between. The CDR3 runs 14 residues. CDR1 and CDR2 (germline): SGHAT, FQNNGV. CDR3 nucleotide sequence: TGTGCCAGCAGCTTAAGCTTGGGGAACACTGAAGCTTTCTTT. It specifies CASSLSLGNTEAFF.

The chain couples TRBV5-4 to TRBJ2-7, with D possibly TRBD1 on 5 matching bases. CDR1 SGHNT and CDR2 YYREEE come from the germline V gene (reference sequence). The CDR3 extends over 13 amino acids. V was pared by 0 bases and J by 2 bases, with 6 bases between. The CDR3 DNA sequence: TGTGCCAGCAGCTTGGGGACACCCTACGAGCAGTACTTC. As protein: CASSLGTPYEQYF.

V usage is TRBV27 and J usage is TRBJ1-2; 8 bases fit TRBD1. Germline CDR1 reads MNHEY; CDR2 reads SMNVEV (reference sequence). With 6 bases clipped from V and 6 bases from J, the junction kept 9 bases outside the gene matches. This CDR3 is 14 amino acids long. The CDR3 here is CASRGQGGVDGYTF. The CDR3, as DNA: TGTGCCAGCAGAGGACAGGGTGGGGTTGATGGCTACACCTTC.

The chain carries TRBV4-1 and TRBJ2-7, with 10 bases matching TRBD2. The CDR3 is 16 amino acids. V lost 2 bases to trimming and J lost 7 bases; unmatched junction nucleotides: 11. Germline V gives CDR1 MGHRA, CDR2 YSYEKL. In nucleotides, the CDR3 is TGCGCCAGCAGCCAATCGGTGAGCGGGAGGGCCGGTGAGCAGTACTTC. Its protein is CASSQSVSGRAGEQYF.

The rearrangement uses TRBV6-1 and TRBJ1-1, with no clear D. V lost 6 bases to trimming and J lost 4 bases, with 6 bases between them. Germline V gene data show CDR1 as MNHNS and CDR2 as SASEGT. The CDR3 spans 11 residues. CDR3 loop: CASRFPTEAFF. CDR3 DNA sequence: TGTGCCAGCAGGTTCCCCACTGAAGCTTTCTTT.

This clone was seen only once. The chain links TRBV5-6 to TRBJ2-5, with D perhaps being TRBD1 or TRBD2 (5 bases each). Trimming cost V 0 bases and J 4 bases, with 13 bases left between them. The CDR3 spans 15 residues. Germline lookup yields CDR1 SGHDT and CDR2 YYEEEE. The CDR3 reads CASSLGDPWGETQYF. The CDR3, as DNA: TGTGCCAGCAGCTTGGGGGACCCCTGGGGAGAGACCCAGTACTTC.